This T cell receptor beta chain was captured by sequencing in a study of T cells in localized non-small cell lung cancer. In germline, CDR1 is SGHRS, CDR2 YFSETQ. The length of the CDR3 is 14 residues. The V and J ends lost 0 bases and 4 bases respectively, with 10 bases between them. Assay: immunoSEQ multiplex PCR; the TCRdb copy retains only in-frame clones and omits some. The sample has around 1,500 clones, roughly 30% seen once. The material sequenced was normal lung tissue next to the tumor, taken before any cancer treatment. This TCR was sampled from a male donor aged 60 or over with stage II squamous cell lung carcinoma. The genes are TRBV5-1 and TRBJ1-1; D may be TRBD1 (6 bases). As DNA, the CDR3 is TGCGCCAGCAGCTTGGAGGGCAGGGGCACTGAAGCTTTCTTT. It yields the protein CASSLEGRGTEAFF.